The rows below give T cell receptor beta chains drawn from one sample of a study of healthy donors' naive CD4 and CD8 T cells. TCRdb recomputed calls from the reads with MiXCR, one row per CDR3 protein. Counted here are about 200,000 distinct CDR3 sequences, about 70% occurring once; the ten biggest clones make up less than 2.5%. The sequenced sample consisted of naive CD4+ and CD8+ T cells sorted from blood, pooled from several donors. All receptors come from a pool of human donors in good health; the sample pools cells from several healthy donors. Each CDR3 is given with its conserved first and last residue. The D gene is left open where the match is weak. Clone size is not always given. Where it is, it says once, few, many or a class for expanded clones.

>TRBV11-2|TRBJ2-7|16|NA|TRBD2
CASSLDPGLDGYEQYF
TGTGCCAGCAGCTTAGATCCGGGACTAGACGGGTACGAGCAGTACTTC
>TRBV18|TRBJ2-2|15|NA|TRBD1
CASSPLDRADGELFF
TGTGCCAGCTCACCACTCGACAGGGCAGACGGGGAGCTGTTTTTT
>TRBV4-1|TRBJ1-5|16|NA|NA
CASSQDFRQLNQPQHF
TGTGCCAGCAGCCAAGATTTCCGACAGCTCAATCAGCCCCAGCATTTT
>TRBV29-1|TRBJ2-6|15|once|NA
CSVMGAGVGANVLTF
TGCAGCGTAATGGGGGCAGGGGTTGGGGCCAACGTCCTGACTTTC
>TRBV29-1|TRBJ2-5|16|NA|TRBD2
CSVVKLAGAYQETQYF
TGCAGCGTGGTGAAACTAGCGGGGGCGTACCAAGAGACCCAGTACTTC
>TRBV5-1|TRBJ1-5|15|NA|NA
CASSLDGSVSQPQHF
TGCGCCAGCAGCTTGGACGGCAGCGTTAGTCAGCCCCAGCATTTT
>TRBV11-3|TRBJ2-1|15|NA|TRBD2
CASSLDVSGNNEQFF
TGTGCCAGCAGCTTAGATGTCAGCGGGAACAATGAGCAGTTCTTC
>TRBV6-2/TRBV6-3|TRBJ1-1|17|NA|TRBD1
CASSYAWTGGPNTEAFF
TGTGCCAGCAGTTACGCTTGGACAGGGGGTCCGAACACTGAAGCTTTCTTT
>TRBV27|TRBJ1-2|13|NA|NA
CASSPRGPYGYTF
TGTGCCAGCAGCCCTAGGGGCCCCTATGGCTACACCTTC
>TRBV7-7|TRBJ2-1|13|NA|NA
CASSFRVDNEQFF
TGTGCTAGCAGCTTTAGGGTGGACAATGAGCAGTTCTTC
>TRBV4-2|TRBJ2-7|14|NA|NA
CASSENTPSYEQYF
TGTGCCAGCAGCGAAAACACCCCCTCCTACGAGCAGTACTTC
>TRBV29-1|TRBJ1-2|13|NA|NA
CSVEPGGAYGYTF
TGCAGCGTTGAACCGGGAGGAGCATATGGCTACACCTTC
>TRBV6-6|TRBJ2-7|17|few|TRBD1
CASSYPYTGGDFYEQYF
TGTGCCAGCAGTTACCCCTATACAGGGGGCGATTTCTACGAGCAGTACTTC
>TRBV29-1|TRBJ1-1|15|NA|NA
CSVEDQRPMNTEAFF
TGCAGCGTTGAAGATCAGCGACCGATGAACACTGAAGCTTTCTTT
>TRBV27|TRBJ2-1|14|NA|TRBD1
CASRGQGPRNEQFF
TGTGCCAGCAGGGGACAGGGACCGCGGAATGAGCAGTTCTTC
>TRBV11-2|TRBJ2-7|15|NA|NA
CASSLGDQGYYEQYF
TGTGCCAGCAGCTTAGGGGACCAGGGGTACTACGAGCAGTACTTC
>TRBV18|TRBJ1-1|15|once|NA
CASSPDEEFSTEAFF
TGTGCCAGCTCACCGGATGAGGAATTTAGCACTGAAGCTTTCTTT
>TRBV5-1|TRBJ1-2|11|NA|NA
CASILGDGYTF
TGCGCCAGCATCCTGGGGGATGGCTACACCTTC
>TRBV29-1|TRBJ1-2|15|NA|TRBD1
CSVEETGFTSGGYTF
TGCAGCGTTGAAGAGACAGGGTTTACCTCCGGTGGCTACACCTTC
>TRBV18|TRBJ2-7|15|NA|TRBD2
CASSPPTSGSYEQYF
TGTGCCAGCTCACCACCGACTAGCGGAAGCTACGAGCAGTACTTC
>TRBV15|TRBJ1-3|15|once|NA
CATSRDSGGGNTIYF
TGTGCCACCAGCAGAGATTCGGGCGGAGGAAACACCATATATTTT
>TRBV29-1|TRBJ2-1|13|NA|NA
CSARPGRLNEQFF
TGCAGCGCGCGCCCGGGGAGACTTAATGAGCAGTTCTTC
>TRBV19|TRBJ2-4|13|once|NA
CASSISWRDLQYF
TGTGCCAGTAGTATTTCCTGGCGGGACCTTCAGTACTTC
>TRBV12-3/TRBV12-4|TRBJ2-7|13|few|NA
CASTNTGNYEQYF
TGTGCCAGCACCAACACAGGGAACTACGAGCAGTACTTC
>TRBV27|TRBJ2-1|12|few|NA
CASSFHYNEQFF
TGTGCCAGCAGTTTCCACTACAATGAGCAGTTCTTC
>TRBV5-5|TRBJ1-2|12|once|TRBD1
CASSFQGEGYTF
TGTGCCAGCAGCTTCCAGGGGGAGGGCTACACCTTC
>TRBV6-5|TRBJ2-5|13|NA|TRBD2
CASSASGWETQYF
TGTGCCAGCAGTGCTAGCGGTTGGGAGACCCAGTACTTC
>TRBV27|TRBJ2-7|16|NA|TRBD1
CASSRGSGTASYEQYF
TGTGCCAGCAGTCGGGGCTCCGGGACAGCATCCTACGAGCAGTACTTC
>TRBV27|TRBJ1-6|13|NA|NA
CASSQGRSSPLHF
TGTGCCAGCAGTCAAGGGAGGTCGTCACCCCTCCACTTT
>TRBV19|TRBJ1-1|16|NA|NA
CASSIHQTAMVTEAFF
TGTGCCAGTAGTATCCATCAGACCGCCATGGTCACTGAAGCTTTCTTT
>TRBV21-1|TRBJ2-7|14|few|NA
CASSQDWESYEQYF
TGTGCCAGCAGCCAAGACTGGGAGTCCTACGAGCAGTACTTC
>TRBV19|TRBJ1-1|13|NA|NA
CASSQTLNTEAFF
TGTGCCAGTAGCCAGACTCTGAACACTGAAGCTTTCTTT
>TRBV29-1|TRBJ2-5|13|NA|NA
CSAPASRQETQYF
TGCAGCGCCCCCGCGAGCAGGCAAGAGACCCAGTACTTC
>TRBV19|TRBJ2-6|15|NA|NA
CASSIAGYGANVLTF
TGTGCCAGTAGTATTGCGGGTTATGGGGCCAACGTCCTGACTTTC
>TRBV11-2|TRBJ2-1|16|NA|NA
CASSLRPGQGRNEQFF
TGTGCCAGCAGCTTAAGACCGGGTCAGGGCCGGAATGAGCAGTTCTTC